The 23 T cell receptor beta chains reported below all come from one sample, sequenced in a study of cytomegalovirus exposure and HLA in healthy donors. PCR primers comprised 60 Vbeta and 13 Jbeta primers. The method was immunoSEQ multiplex PCR; TCRdb's version includes in-frame clones alone and lacks a portion of them. The profile shows approximately 220,000 clones, roughly 80% of them singletons. Input material: PBMCs. The source is a girl aged 2 to 10 in good health and CMV-seronegative.

This chain joins TRBV10-2 and TRBJ2-3; no reliable D call. The germline gives CDR1 WSHSY, CDR2 SAAADI. The CDR3 totals 11 residues. Trimming cost V 4 bases and J 6 bases, with 5 bases left between them. The CDR3 protein is CASSVGDTQYF. The CDR3 coding sequence is TGCGCCAGCAGTGTGGGCGATACGCAGTATTTT.

The chain recombines TRBV6-5 with TRBJ1-1, with a tentative D call TRBD1 (6 bases). The V gene's germline CDR1 is MNHEY and CDR2 SVGAGI. The V gene lost 6 bases and the J gene lost 3 bases, with 8 bases spanning the gap. CDR3 length: 12 residues. This CDR3 is CASRGQYTEAFF. The DNA of the CDR3 is TGTGCCAGCAGAGGACAGTACACTGAAGCTTTCTTT.

This chain connects TRBV28 to TRBJ2-7, with D perhaps TRBD2 (6 bases). V was pared by 6 bases and J by 7 bases, with 16 bases between. The CDR3 runs to 13 residues. Germline V gene data show CDR1 as MDHEN and CDR2 as SYDVKM. CDR3 in DNA: TGTGCCAGCAGCACCACCAATCGGGGGGAGCAGTACTTC. Protein sequence: CASSTTNRGEQYF.

The V and J genes are TRBV2 and TRBJ1-1; D is uncertain. Per the germline V gene, CDR1 is SNHLY and CDR2 is FYNNEI. CDR3 length: 14 amino acids. V lost 3 bases and J 0 bases, leaving 8 bases between the germline ends. CDR3 coding DNA: TGTGCCAGCAGTGACGCGATTATGAACACTGAAGCTTTCTTT. It yields the protein CASSDAIMNTEAFF.

The genes are TRBV30 and TRBJ1-1; no firm D call. Germline V lookup: CDR1 GTSNPN, CDR2 SVGIG (reference sequence). The germline V and J ends were trimmed by 0 bases and 1 base, with 9 bases remaining between them. CDR3 length: 14 amino acids. The CDR3 sequence is CAWSVQKKNTEAFF. In DNA form, the CDR3 reads TGTGCCTGGAGTGTACAAAAGAAGAACACTGAAGCTTTCTTT.

The chain uses TRBV6-5 and TRBJ2-2; maybe TRBD1 (5 bases). Germline CDR1 reads MNHEY; CDR2 reads SVGAGI. Trimming took off 0 bases at V and 13 bases at J, with 9 bases between the two ends. This CDR3 comprises 12 residues. This CDR3 reads CASSYSGEGLFF. The DNA of the CDR3 is TGTGCCAGCAGTTACTCAGGGGAAGGGCTGTTTTTT.

The genes are TRBV19 and TRBJ2-1, with 7 bases identical to TRBD2. Germline CDR1 LNHDA, CDR2 SQIVND (reference sequence). This CDR3 is built from 15 residues. Trimming cost V 7 bases and J 2 bases; bases outside gene matches: 8. The chain's CDR3 is CASITSSGAYNEQFF. The CDR3 DNA reads as TGTGCCAGTATCACGTCGAGCGGGGCCTACAATGAGCAGTTCTTC.

This sequence joins TRBV7-8 and TRBJ2-7; weak D call: TRBD1 (7 bases). The CDR3 contains 15 residues. Per germline, CDR1 SGHVS and CDR2 FQNEAQ. The V end was cut by 1 base, the J end by 4 bases, with 14 bases between. CDR3 bases: TGTGCCAGCAGCTTAGGTGTGACAGGGACTTACGAGCAGTACTTC. Translated: CASSLGVTGTYEQYF. The whole variable domain, filled in from reference TRBV7-8 and TRBJ2-7, reads GAGVSQSPRYKVAKRGQDVALRCDPISGHVSLFWYQQALGQGPEFLTYFQNEAQLDKSGLPSDRFFAERPEGSVSTLKIQRTQQEDSAVYLCASSLGVTGTYEQYFGPGTRLTVT.

J is TRBJ2-2 and V is TRBV2, with D perhaps matching TRBD1 (5 bases). CDR1 and CDR2 (germline): SNHLY, FYNNEI. CDR3 size: 12 residues. CDR3 sequence: CGRGLNTGELFF. CDR3 in DNA: TGTGGAAGGGGATTGAACACCGGGGAGCTGTTTTTT.

V and J are TRBV30 and TRBJ2-4, with 8 bases that match TRBD2. V lost 2 bases to trimming and J lost 3 bases; unmatched junction nucleotides: 6. Germline assignment: CDR1 GTSNPN and CDR2 SVGIG (reference sequence). The CDR3 runs 15 residues. The CDR3 protein is CAWSLAGGLKNIQYF. CDR3 nucleotide sequence: TGTGCCTGGAGTCTGGCGGGAGGTCTCAAAAACATTCAGTACTTC.

V usage is TRBV5-1 and J usage is TRBJ2-6; 8 nucleotides match TRBD1. The CDR3 extends over 21 amino acids. V shed 3 bases and J 0 bases; nucleotides not matched to a gene: 17. Germline V CDR1 and CDR2: SGHRS, YFSETQ. CDR3 coding DNA: TGCGCCAGCAGCTCAGACAGGGGCGCCACACGTTTTAGCTCTGGGGCCAACGTCCTGACTTTC. Its translation: CASSSDRGATRFSSGANVLTF.

This chain uses TRBV19 with TRBJ1-2, with D possibly TRBD1 on 5 matching bases. CDR3 length equals 12 residues. Germline CDR1 and CDR2: LNHDA and SQIVND (reference sequence). V lost 3 bases and J lost 7, with 9 bases in between. CDR3 region: CASSIREGGYTF. The CDR3 DNA reads TGTGCCAGTAGTATCAGGGAGGGTGGCTACACCTTC.

As concerns this clone: A junction end diverges from the germline sequence, so it may reflect a read error. The chain uses TRBV5-4 and TRBJ2-5; D is possibly TRBD2 (5 bases). Germline V lookup: CDR1 SGHNT, CDR2 YYREEE (reference sequence). The CDR3 spans 14 residues. CDR3 nucleotide sequence: TGTGCCAGCAGCTTTACGGGCGGGCAAGGGACCCAGTACTTC. This encodes CASSFTGGQGTQYF.

The gene calls are TRBV5-6 and TRBJ2-1; D not resolved. The CDR3 spans 13 residues. CDR1 is SGHDT and CDR2 is YYEEEE in the germline V gene. The V gene lost 1 base and the J gene lost 10 bases, with 12 bases spanning the gap. CDR3 in DNA: TGTGCCAGCAGCTTGATCCCCCTCCGGGAGCAGTTCTTC. Amino acids: CASSLIPLREQFF.

The chain employs TRBV19 and TRBJ1-5; D perhaps matches TRBD1 (5 bases). Looked up from germline, CDR1 is LNHDA and CDR2 is SQIVND (reference sequence). The CDR3 is 13 residues long. This CDR3 reads CAGGGRDNQPQHF. The CDR3 DNA is TGTGCTGGTGGCGGCAGGGACAATCAGCCCCAGCATTTT.

About this clone itself: The sample carries other DNA sequences with the same CDR3. CDR3 protein: CASSSGQGAYEQYF. In DNA form, the CDR3 reads TGCGCCAGCAGCTCTGGACAGGGGGCCTACGAGCAGTACTTC. V usage is TRBV5-1 and J usage is TRBJ2-7; 10 nucleotides align to TRBD1. After removal of 3 bases from V and 2 bases from J, the junction contained 2 bases not matched to a gene. The germline CDR1 and CDR2 sequences are SGHRS and YFSETQ. This CDR3 has 14 amino acids. The full variable domain, completed using reference TRBV5-1 and TRBJ2-7, is KAGVTQTPRYLIKTRGQQVTLSCSPISGHRSVSWYQQTPGQGLQFLFEYFSETQRNKGNFPGRFSGRQFSNSRSEMNVSTLELGDSALYLCASSSGQGAYEQYFGPGTRLTVT.

The genes are TRBV2 and TRBJ1-2; 8 bases fit TRBD1. Looked up from germline, CDR1 is SNHLY and CDR2 is FYNNEI. The CDR3 extends over 13 amino acids. The V gene end was trimmed by 4 bases and the J gene end by 6 bases; junction bases not matched to a gene: 4. The CDR3 DNA sequence: TGTGCCAGCAGTGGAAGACAGGGGCATGGCTACACCTTC. Its translation: CASSGRQGHGYTF.

The chain is built from TRBV13 and TRBJ2-7; TRBD1 matches 9 bases. This CDR3 contains 16 residues. Trimming took 0 bases from V and 3 from J; bases not matched to a gene: 6. Germline values: CDR1 PRHDT, CDR2 FYEKMQ (reference sequence). Here the CDR3 reads CASSLGGDREHYEQYF. CDR3 nucleotide sequence: TGTGCCAGCAGCTTAGGGGGGGACAGGGAACACTACGAGCAGTACTTC.

Only a few counts were recorded for this clone. This chain uses TRBV15 with TRBJ2-5; D possibly corresponds to TRBD1 (5 bases). Germline V gene sequence: CDR1 LNHNV, CDR2 YYDKDF (reference sequence). The CDR3 runs to 14 residues. V lost 4 bases, J lost 2 bases, and 11 bases lay in between. The CDR3 sequence: CATSTQDTQETQYF. In DNA, the CDR3 is TGTGCCACCAGCACCCAGGACACTCAAGAGACCCAGTACTTC.

The gene calls are TRBV5-1 and TRBJ2-5, with TRBD1 matching over 9 bases. The DNA end is a closer match to TRBJ2-7, so the J assignment may be wrong. The V gene's germline CDR1 is SGHRS and CDR2 YFSETQ. This CDR3 spans 14 amino acids. Written as DNA, the CDR3 is TGCGCCAGCAGCCTAAGACAGGGGGCCTACGAGCAGTACTTC. Translating gives CASSLRQGAYEQYF.

In this sample, this clone turned up a few times. The CDR3 coding sequence is TGTGCCAGCAGTCGACACGACACCTACGAGCAGTACTTC. Residues: CASSRHDTYEQYF. This chain uses TRBV6-1 with TRBJ2-7; D call uncertain. The CDR3 contains 13 residues. With 5 bases removed from V and 2 bases from J, the gap between germline ends came to 10 bases. Germline assignment: CDR1 MNHNS and CDR2 SASEGT.

The genes are TRBV12-5 and TRBJ2-3, with D perhaps TRBD2 (6 bases). V lost 5 bases and J 9 bases, leaving 18 bases between the germline ends. The CDR3 is made up of 14 amino acids. In germline, CDR1 is LGHNT, CDR2 FRNRAP. In nucleotides, the CDR3 is TGTGCTAGTGGTCGGGACTCCCGGATGTTAACGCAGTATTTT. Its protein product is CASGRDSRMLTQYF.

This clone appeared a single time. The chain joins TRBV9 to TRBJ2-7; D unresolved. The CDR3 totals 12 residues. Germline V CDR1 and CDR2: SGDLS, YYNGEE. V was clipped by 0 bases and J by 2 bases, with 3 bases between them. The DNA for the CDR3 is TGTGCCAGCAGCGTAGATACCTACGAGCAGTACTTC. Its translation is CASSVDTYEQYF.